The entry below gives a single T cell receptor (beta chain) sequence along with its context. What it binds is unknown. This sample stems from a study of T cell repertoires in cytomegalovirus infection. The germline V gene has CDR1 SQVTM and CDR2 ANQGSEA. The CDR3 is 15 amino acids. V lost 7 bases, J lost 1 base, and 10 bases stayed unmatched. Study-wide findings and caveats: The ex vivo response was dominated by HLA-C-restricted CMV-specific TCR beta clonotypes.

MiXCR was run by TCRdb on the reads, yielding one entry per CDR3 protein. Found here are about 180,000 distinct CDR3 sequences, about a sixth of them singletons; the top ten hold under 30%. The rearrangement links TRBV29-1 to TRBJ2-5, with TRBD1 identical over 9 bases. Sequencing input: CD8+ T cells from PBMCs. The receptor comes from a human donor in good health (CMV status not recorded). Some clones in this sample may be carry-over from other donors' samples. The CDR3 here is CSGNTGTGLQETQYF. The CDR3 DNA reads as TGCAGCGGGAATACCGGGACAGGGCTCCAAGAGACCCAGTACTTC.